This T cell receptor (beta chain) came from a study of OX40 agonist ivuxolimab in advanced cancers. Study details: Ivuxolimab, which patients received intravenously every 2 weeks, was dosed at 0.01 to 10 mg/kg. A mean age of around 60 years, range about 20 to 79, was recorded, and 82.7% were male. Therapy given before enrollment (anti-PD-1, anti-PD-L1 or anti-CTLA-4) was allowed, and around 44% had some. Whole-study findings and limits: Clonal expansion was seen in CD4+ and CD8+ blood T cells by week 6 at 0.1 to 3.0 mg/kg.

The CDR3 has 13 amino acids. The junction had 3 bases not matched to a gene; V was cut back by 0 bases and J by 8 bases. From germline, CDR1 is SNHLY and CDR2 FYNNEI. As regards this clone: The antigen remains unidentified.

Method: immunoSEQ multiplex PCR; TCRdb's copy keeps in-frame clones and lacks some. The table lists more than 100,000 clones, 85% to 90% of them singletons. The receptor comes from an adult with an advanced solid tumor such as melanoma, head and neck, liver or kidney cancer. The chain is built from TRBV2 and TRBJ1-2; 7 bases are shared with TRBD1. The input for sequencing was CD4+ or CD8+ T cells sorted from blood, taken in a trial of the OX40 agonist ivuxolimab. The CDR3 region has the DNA TGTGCCAGCAGTGAAGCTATAGGGGGCGGCTACACCTTC. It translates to CASSEAIGGGYTF.